The 2 T cell receptor beta chains below all came from one sample that was sequenced in a study of response to subunit inactivated influenza vaccine. Each CDR3 protein is one row after TCRdb ran MiXCR on the RT-PCR reads. This table has approximately 200,000 distinct CDR3 sequences, 14% appearing once. The specimen comprised CD8+ T cells sorted from PBMCs, sampled roughly 5 days after vaccination. These receptors were obtained from a man aged 50 to 59 who received an inactivated influenza vaccine.

The chain carries TRBV12-3 or TRBV12-4 and TRBJ2-2; TRBD1 or TRBD2 may be the D gene (6 bases each). V lost 5 bases and J 9 bases, leaving 13 bases between the germline ends. The CDR3 spans 13 residues. CDR3 in DNA: TGTGCCAGCAGTCCCCCGGGGGCCAGGGAGCTGTTTTTT. It translates to CASSPPGARELFF.

This clonotype was counted only a few times. V usage is TRBV6-1 and J usage is TRBJ2-7; D unclear. Trimming took 7 bases from V and 5 from J, leaving 18 bases between them. CDR1 MNHNS and CDR2 SASEGT come from the germline V gene. The CDR3 extends over 14 amino acids. CDR3 in amino acids: CASTRVVGAHEQYF. Here the CDR3 DNA reads TGTGCCAGCACCCGTGTGGTGGGCGCGCACGAGCAGTACTTC.